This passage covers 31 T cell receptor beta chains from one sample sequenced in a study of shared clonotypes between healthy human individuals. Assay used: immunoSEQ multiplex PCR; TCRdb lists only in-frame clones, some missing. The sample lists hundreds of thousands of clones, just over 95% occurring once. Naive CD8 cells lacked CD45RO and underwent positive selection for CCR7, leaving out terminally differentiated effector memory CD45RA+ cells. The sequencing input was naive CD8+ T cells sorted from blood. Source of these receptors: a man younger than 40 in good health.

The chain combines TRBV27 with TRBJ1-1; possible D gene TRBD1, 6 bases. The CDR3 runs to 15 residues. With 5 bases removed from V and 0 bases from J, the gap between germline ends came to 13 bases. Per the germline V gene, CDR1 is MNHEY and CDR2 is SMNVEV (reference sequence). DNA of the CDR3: TGTGCCAGCAGTCCCCGGACAGTAATGAACACTGAAGCTTTCTTT. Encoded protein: CASSPRTVMNTEAFF.

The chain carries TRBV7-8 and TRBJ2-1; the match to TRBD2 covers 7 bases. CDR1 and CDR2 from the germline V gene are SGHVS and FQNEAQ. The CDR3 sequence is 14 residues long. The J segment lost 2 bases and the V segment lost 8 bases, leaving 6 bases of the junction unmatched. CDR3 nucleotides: TGTGCCAGCTACTTAGCGGGTGCCTACAATGAGCAGTTCTTC. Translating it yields CASYLAGAYNEQFF. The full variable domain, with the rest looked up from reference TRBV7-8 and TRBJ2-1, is GAGVSQSPRYKVAKRGQDVALRCDPISGHVSLFWYQQALGQGPEFLTYFQNEAQLDKSGLPSDRFFAERPEGSVSTLKIQRTQQEDSAVYLCASYLAGAYNEQFFGPGTRLTVL.

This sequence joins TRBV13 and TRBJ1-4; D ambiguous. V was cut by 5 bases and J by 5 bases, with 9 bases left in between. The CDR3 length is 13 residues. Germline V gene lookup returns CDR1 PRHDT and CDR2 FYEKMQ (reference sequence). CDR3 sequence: CASSATSNEKLFF. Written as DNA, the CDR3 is TGTGCCAGCAGCGCGACGTCAAATGAAAAACTGTTTTTT.

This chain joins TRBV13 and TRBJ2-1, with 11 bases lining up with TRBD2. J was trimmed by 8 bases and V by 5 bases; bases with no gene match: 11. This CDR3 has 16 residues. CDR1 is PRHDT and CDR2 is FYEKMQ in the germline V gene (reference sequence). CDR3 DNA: TGTGCCAGCAGCGCTGATAGCGGGAGGGCCGGGGATGAGCAGTTCTTC. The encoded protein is CASSADSGRAGDEQFF.

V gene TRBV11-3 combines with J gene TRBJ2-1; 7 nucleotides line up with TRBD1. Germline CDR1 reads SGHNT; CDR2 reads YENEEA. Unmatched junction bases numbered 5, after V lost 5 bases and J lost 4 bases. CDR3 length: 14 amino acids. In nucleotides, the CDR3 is TGTGCCAGCAGCGTCCGGGACAGTTACAATGAGCAGTTCTTC. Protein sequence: CASSVRDSYNEQFF.

CDR3 DNA sequence: TGTGCCAGCAGCCCTCGGGCAACGACCTACGAGCAGTACTTC. Encoded protein: CASSPRATTYEQYF. The V call is TRBV6-6, the J call TRBJ2-7; D gene uncertain. Germline assignment: CDR1 MNHNY and CDR2 SVGAGI (reference sequence). Trimming removed 6 bases from V and 2 bases from J, with 14 bases in between. The length of the CDR3 is 14 residues.

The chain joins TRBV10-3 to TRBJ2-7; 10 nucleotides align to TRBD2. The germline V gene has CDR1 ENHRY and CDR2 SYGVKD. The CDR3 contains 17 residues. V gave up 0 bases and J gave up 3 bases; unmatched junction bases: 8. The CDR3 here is CAISESRGPSGSYEQYF. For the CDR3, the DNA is TGTGCCATCAGTGAGTCTCGGGGACCTAGCGGGAGCTACGAGCAGTACTTC.

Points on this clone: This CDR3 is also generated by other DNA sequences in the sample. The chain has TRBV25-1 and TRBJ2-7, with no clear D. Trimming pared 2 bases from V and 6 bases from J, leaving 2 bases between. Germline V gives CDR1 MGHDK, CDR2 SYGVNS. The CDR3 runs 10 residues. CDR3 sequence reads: CASSEGEQYF. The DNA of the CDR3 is TGTGCCAGCAGTGAAGGCGAGCAGTACTTC.

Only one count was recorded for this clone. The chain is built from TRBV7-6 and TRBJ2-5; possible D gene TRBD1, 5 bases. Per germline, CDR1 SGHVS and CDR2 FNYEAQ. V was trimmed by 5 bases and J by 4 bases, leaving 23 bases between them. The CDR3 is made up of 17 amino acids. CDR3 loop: CASSPNVAVRGRETQYF. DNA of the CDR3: TGTGCCAGCAGCCCGAATGTTGCCGTAAGGGGCCGAGAGACCCAGTACTTC. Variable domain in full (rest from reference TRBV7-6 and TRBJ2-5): GAGVSQSPRYKVTKRGQDVALRCDPISGHVSLYWYRQALGQGPEFLTYFNYEAQQDKSGLPNDRFSAERPEGSISTLTIQRTEQRDSAMYRCASSPNVAVRGRETQYFGPGTRLLVL.

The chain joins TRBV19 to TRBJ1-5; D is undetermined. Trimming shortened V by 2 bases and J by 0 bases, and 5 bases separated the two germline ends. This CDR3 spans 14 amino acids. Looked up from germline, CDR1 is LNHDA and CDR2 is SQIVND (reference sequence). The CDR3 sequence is CASSIQNSNQPQHF. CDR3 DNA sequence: TGTGCCAGTAGTATACAGAATAGCAATCAGCCCCAGCATTTT.

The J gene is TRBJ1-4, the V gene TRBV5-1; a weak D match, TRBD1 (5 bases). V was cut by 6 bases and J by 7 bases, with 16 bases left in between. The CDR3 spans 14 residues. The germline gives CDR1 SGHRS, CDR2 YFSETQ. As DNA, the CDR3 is TGCGCCAGCACTAAGGGAGAGGGGATTGAAAAACTGTTTTTT. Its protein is CASTKGEGIEKLFF.

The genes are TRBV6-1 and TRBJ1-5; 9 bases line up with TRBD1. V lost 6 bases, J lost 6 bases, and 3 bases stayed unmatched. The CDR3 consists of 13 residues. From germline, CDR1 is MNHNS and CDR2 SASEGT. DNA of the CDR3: TGTGCCAGCAGGGGACAGGGAATTCAGCCCCAGCATTTT. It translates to CASRGQGIQPQHF.

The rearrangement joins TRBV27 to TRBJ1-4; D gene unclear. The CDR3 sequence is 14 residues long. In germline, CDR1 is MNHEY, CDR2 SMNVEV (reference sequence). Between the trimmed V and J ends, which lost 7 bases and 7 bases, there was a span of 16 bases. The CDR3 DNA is TGTGCCAGCACCTCAACGGGATTAAGTGAAAAACTGTTTTTT. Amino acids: CASTSTGLSEKLFF.

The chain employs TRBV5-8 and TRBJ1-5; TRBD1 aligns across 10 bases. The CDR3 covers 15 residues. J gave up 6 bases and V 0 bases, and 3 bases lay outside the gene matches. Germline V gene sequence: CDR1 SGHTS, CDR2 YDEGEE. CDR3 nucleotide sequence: TGTGCCAGCAGCTTGGGACAGGGGGCCGGTCAGCCCCAGCATTTT. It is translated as CASSLGQGAGQPQHF.

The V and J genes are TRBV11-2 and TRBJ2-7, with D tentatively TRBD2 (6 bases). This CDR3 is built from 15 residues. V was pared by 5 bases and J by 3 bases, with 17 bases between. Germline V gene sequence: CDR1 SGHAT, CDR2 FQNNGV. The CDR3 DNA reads TGTGCCAGCAGCCCCACCCCGGGACTGAACTACGAGCAGTACTTC. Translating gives CASSPTPGLNYEQYF.

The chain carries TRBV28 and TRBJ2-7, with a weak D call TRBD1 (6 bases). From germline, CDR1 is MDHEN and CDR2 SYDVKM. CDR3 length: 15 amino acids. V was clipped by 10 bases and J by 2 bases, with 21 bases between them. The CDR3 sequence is CATIPTGTSTYEQYF. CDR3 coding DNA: TGTGCCACCATCCCTACCGGGACATCGACCTACGAGCAGTACTTC.

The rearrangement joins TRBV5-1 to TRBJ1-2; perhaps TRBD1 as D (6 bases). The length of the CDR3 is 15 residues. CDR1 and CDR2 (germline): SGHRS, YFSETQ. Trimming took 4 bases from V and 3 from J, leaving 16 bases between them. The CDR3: CASSPIGGADYGYTF. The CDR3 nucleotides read TGCGCCAGCAGCCCGATAGGGGGGGCCGACTATGGCTACACCTTC.

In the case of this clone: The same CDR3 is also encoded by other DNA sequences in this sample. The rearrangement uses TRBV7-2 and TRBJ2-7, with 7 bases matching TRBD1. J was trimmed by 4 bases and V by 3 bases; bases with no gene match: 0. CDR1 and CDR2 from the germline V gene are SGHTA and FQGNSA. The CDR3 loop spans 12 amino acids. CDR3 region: CASSLTGYEQYF. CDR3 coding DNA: TGTGCCAGCAGCTTGACAGGGTACGAGCAGTACTTC.

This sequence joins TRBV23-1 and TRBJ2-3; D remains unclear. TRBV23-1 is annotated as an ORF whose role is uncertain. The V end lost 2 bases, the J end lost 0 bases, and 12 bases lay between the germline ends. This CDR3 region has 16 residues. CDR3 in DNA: TGCGCCAGCAGTCAAGAATGTATATCTAGCACAGATACGCAGTATTTT. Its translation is CASSQECISSTDTQYF.

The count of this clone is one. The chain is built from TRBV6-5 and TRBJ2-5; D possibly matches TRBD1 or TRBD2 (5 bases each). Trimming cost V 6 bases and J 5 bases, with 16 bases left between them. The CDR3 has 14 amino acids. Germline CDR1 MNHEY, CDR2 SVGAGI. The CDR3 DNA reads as TGTGCCAGCAGCCCCGGGACCCCAGGGGAGACCCAGTACTTC. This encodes CASSPGTPGETQYF.

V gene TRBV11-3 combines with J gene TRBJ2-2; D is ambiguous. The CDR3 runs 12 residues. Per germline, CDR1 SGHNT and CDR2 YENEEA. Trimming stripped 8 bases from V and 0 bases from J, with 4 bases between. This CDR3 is CASGTNTGELFF. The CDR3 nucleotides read TGTGCCAGCGGAACGAACACCGGGGAGCTGTTTTTT.

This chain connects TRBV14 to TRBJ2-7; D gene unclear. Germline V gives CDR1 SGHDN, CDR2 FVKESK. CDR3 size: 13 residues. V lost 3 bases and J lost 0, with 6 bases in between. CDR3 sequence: CASSHRISYEQYF. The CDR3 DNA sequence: TGTGCCAGCAGCCACCGAATCTCCTACGAGCAGTACTTC.

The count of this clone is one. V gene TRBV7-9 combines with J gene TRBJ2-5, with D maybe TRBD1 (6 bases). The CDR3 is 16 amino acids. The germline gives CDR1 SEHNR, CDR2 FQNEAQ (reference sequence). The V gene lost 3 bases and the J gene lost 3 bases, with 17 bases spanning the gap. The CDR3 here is CASSFPTRDKEETQYF. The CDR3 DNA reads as TGTGCCAGCAGCTTTCCCACCCGGGACAAAGAAGAGACCCAGTACTTC. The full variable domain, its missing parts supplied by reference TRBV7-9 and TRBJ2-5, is DTGVSQNPRHKITKRGQNVTFRCDPISEHNRLYWYRQTLGQGPEFLTYFQNEAQLEKSRLLSDRFSAERPKGSFSTLEIQRTEQGDSAMYLCASSFPTRDKEETQYFGPGTRLLVL.

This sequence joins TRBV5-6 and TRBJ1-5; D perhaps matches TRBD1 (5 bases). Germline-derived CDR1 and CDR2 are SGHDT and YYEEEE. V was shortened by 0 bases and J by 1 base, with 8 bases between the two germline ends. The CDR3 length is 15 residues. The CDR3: CASSLAQGSNQPQHF. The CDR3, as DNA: TGTGCCAGCAGCTTGGCGCAGGGAAGCAATCAGCCCCAGCATTTT.

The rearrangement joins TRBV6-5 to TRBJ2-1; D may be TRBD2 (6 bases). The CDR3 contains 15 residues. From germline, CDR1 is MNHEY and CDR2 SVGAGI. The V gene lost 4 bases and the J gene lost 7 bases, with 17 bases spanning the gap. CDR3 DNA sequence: TGTGCCAGCAGTTCCCTTTGGCGGGACGCTAATGAGCAGTTCTTC. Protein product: CASSSLWRDANEQFF.

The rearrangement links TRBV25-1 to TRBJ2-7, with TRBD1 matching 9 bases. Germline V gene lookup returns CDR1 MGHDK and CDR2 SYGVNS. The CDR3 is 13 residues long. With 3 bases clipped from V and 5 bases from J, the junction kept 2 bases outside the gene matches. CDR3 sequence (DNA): TGTGCCAGCAGTGAGGGACAGGGCGACGAGCAGTACTTC. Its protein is CASSEGQGDEQYF.

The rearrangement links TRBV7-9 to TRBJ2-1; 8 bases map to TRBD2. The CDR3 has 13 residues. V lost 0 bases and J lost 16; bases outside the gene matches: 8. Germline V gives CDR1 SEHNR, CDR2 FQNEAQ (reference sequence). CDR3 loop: CASSLALTGGVFF. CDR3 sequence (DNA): TGTGCCAGCAGCTTAGCGCTCACGGGAGGGGTTTTCTTC.

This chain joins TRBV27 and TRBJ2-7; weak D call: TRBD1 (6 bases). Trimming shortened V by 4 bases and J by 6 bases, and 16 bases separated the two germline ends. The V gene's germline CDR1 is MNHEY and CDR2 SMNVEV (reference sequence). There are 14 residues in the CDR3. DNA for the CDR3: TGTGCCAGCAGTTCAGGGGCTAGGTTGCCCGAGCAGTACTTC. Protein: CASSSGARLPEQYF.

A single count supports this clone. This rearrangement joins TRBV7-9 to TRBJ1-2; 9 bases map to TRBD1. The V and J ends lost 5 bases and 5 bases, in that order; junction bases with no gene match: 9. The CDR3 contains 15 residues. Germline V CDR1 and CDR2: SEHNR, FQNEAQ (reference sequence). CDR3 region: CASSKGTGYGYGYTF. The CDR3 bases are TGTGCCAGCAGCAAAGGGACAGGGTACGGGTATGGCTACACCTTC.

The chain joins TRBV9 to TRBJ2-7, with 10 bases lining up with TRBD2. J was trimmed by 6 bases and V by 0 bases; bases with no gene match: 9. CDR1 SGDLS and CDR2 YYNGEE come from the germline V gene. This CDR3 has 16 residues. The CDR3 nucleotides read TGTGCCAGCAGCGTAGAGAGCGGGGGACTAGCGAGCGAGCAGTACTTC. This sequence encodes CASSVESGGLASEQYF. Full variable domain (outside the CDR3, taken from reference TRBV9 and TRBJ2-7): DSGVTQTPKHLITATGQRVTLRCSPRSGDLSVYWYQQSLDQGLQFLIQYYNGEERAKGNILERFSAQQFPDLHSELNLSSLELGDSALYFCASSVESGGLASEQYFGPGTRLTVT.

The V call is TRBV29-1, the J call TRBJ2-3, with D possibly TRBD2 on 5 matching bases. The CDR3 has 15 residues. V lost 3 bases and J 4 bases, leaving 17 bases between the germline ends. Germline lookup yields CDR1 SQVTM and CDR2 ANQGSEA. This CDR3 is CSVDGQVGSPDTQYF. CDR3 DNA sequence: TGCAGCGTTGATGGGCAGGTAGGGAGTCCAGATACGCAGTATTTT.